Below, 24 T cell receptor beta chains from the same sample are listed, as sequenced in a study of Graves' ophthalmopathy and Graves' hyperthyroidism. Transcripts of RNA were the source for amplifying TCR beta CDR3 regions. In the first round, RT-PCR was carried out with HTBI primers, and a multiplex PCR formed the second round. MiXCR, applied by TCRdb to the multiplex PCR reads, yields one record per CDR3 protein. The data hold hundreds of thousands of distinct CDR3 sequences, with about 41% observed a single time. The sequenced sample consisted of peripheral blood. Receptor source: an adult man with Graves' ophthalmopathy.

The chain links TRBV25-1 to TRBJ1-5, with a weak D call TRBD1 (5 bases). The V end was cut by 4 bases, the J end by 6 bases, with 19 bases between. Per germline, CDR1 MGHDK and CDR2 SYGVNS. This CDR3 contains 16 residues. Here the CDR3 DNA reads TGTGCCAGCAGTGCTCAACCGGGGCAGGGAAGTCAGCCCCAGCATTTT. Translation gives CASSAQPGQGSQPQHF.

Many counts were recorded for this clonotype. The chain has TRBV11-2 and TRBJ2-5; TRBD2 aligns across 8 bases. The CDR3 sequence is 15 residues long. CDR1 is SGHAT and CDR2 is FQNNGV in the germline V gene. J was trimmed by 1 base and V by 3 bases; bases with no gene match: 4. This CDR3 reads CASSFPAGVQETQYF. CDR3 nucleotide sequence: TGTGCCAGCAGCTTCCCAGCGGGGGTCCAAGAGACCCAGTACTTC.

The rearrangement links TRBV7-9 to TRBJ1-6; 9 bases fit TRBD1. From germline, CDR1 is SEHNR and CDR2 FQNEAQ (reference sequence). The V and J ends lost 5 bases and 5 bases, in that order; junction bases with no gene match: 10. The CDR3 totals 17 residues. CDR3 in amino acids: CASSLGDRENHNSPLHF. CDR3 coding DNA: TGTGCCAGCAGCCTCGGGGACAGGGAGAATCATAATTCACCCCTCCACTTT. Looking up the rest from reference TRBV7-9 and TRBJ1-6 gives the full variable domain: DTGVSQNPRHKITKRGQNVTFRCDPISEHNRLYWYRQTLGQGPEFLTYFQNEAQLEKSRLLSDRFSAERPKGSFSTLEIQRTEQGDSAMYLCASSLGDRENHNSPLHFGNGTRLTVT.

This clonotype has at least ten counts. The junction does not match germline at one end; this may be a read error. The CDR3 DNA sequence: TGTGCCAGCAGTTCCCGGTCTGATAGCACTGAAGCTTTCTTT. This gives the protein CASSSRSDSTEAFF. The chain uses TRBV10-3 and TRBJ1-1; D is undetermined. Per the germline V gene, CDR1 is ENHRY and CDR2 is SYGVKD. There are 14 residues in the CDR3.

Written as DNA, the CDR3 is TGCAGTGCTAGAGGGGCTAGCGGGGAGCTGTTTTTT. Its translation is CSARGASGELFF. The J gene is TRBJ2-2, the V gene TRBV20-1, with D unresolved. Germline CDR1 DFQATT, CDR2 SNEGSKA (reference sequence). This CDR3 contains 12 residues. The ends were cut back, 1 base at V and 7 bases at J, with 7 bases in the middle.

This clonotype was seen at least ten times. This sequence joins TRBV15 and TRBJ2-5, with TRBD2 matching over 7 bases. The CDR3 has 18 amino acids. Germline CDR1 reads LNHNV; CDR2 reads YYDKDF (reference sequence). V shed 4 bases, J shed 0 bases, and the junction held 14 bases outside the gene matches. The CDR3 DNA reads as TGTGCCACCAGCAACGTGCCCGCGGGACTAAGGTACCAAGAGACCCAGTACTTC. It yields the protein CATSNVPAGLRYQETQYF.

This clonotype has ten or more counts. The chain uses TRBV15 and TRBJ1-4; 11 nucleotides match TRBD1. The CDR3 consists of 14 residues. CDR1 and CDR2 (germline): LNHNV, YYDKDF (reference sequence). V dropped 5 bases and J dropped 7; count of bases not matched to a gene: 3. The CDR3 loop is CATSVGQGVEKLFF. DNA for the CDR3: TGTGCCACCAGCGTGGGACAGGGGGTTGAAAAACTGTTTTTT. Drawing the rest from reference TRBV15 and TRBJ1-4, the complete variable domain is DAMVIQNPRYQVTQFGKPVTLSCSQTLNHNVMYWYQQKSSQAPKLLFHYYDKDFNNEADTPDNFQSRRPNTSFCFLDIRSPGLGDTAMYLCATSVGQGVEKLFFGSGTQLSVL.

The J gene is TRBJ1-6, the V gene TRBV12-3 or TRBV12-4; 7 bases match TRBD1. The CDR3 runs to 15 residues. J gave up 11 bases and V 2 bases, and 9 bases lay outside the gene matches. CDR3 residues: CASSLKGAGKTPLHF. The DNA of the CDR3 is TGTGCCAGCAGTTTAAAGGGGGCTGGGAAGACACCCCTCCACTTT.

There are many counts of this clonotype. V is TRBV7-2 and J is TRBJ1-4; the match to TRBD1 covers 7 bases. The CDR3 has 13 amino acids. Per germline, CDR1 SGHTA and CDR2 FQGNSA. The junction had 5 bases not matched to a gene; V was cut back by 2 bases and J by 11 bases. CDR3 in DNA: TGTGCCAGCAGCTTATGGGCAGGGGGGAAACTGTTTTTT. Translated: CASSLWAGGKLFF.

The chain combines TRBV11-2 with TRBJ1-2; TRBD1 aligns across 11 bases. This CDR3 is 15 amino acids long. Germline trimming cut 6 bases from V and 5 bases from J; bases unmatched to any gene: 8. Germline V gene sequence: CDR1 SGHAT, CDR2 FQNNGV. CDR3 amino acids: CASSIAGTGGYGYTF. Written as DNA, the CDR3 is TGTGCCAGCAGTATCGCCGGGACAGGGGGATATGGCTACACCTTC.

This chain links TRBV20-1 with TRBJ1-1, with TRBD1 matching over 12 bases. V dropped 1 base and J dropped 1; count of bases not matched to a gene: 4. The CDR3 has 16 residues. Germline lookup yields CDR1 DFQATT and CDR2 SNEGSKA (reference sequence). The CDR3 sequence: CSARVPGQGANTEAFF. CDR3 coding DNA: TGCAGTGCTAGAGTCCCGGGACAGGGGGCGAACACTGAAGCTTTCTTT.

As to this clonotype: Here the CDR3 omits its conserved ending phenylalanine or tryptophan, so a read error is the likely source. The DNA is omitted, as the CDR3 cannot be located on it reliably, and the CDR3 follows TCRdb's listing. The V and J genes are TRBV20-1 and TRBJ2-7; the table's D gene call, TRBD1, was not cross checked with the DNA. Germline values: CDR1 DFQATT, CDR2 SNEGSKA (reference sequence). The length of the CDR3 is 8 amino acids, counting both ends. CDR3 sequence: CSGSHWRG.

This rearrangement joins TRBV19 to TRBJ1-6, with 8 bases aligning to TRBD1. Germline loops: CDR1 LNHDA, CDR2 SQIVND (reference sequence). J lost 8 bases, V lost 7 bases, and 7 bases had no gene match. CDR3 length: 14 amino acids. The CDR3: CASTSTGEHSPLHF. CDR3 bases: TGTGCCAGTACCTCGACAGGGGAACATTCACCCCTCCACTTT.

To note about this clonotype: This sequence may be a read error, since a much larger clone differs from it by one base. The chain links TRBV24-1 to TRBJ1-5, with D perhaps TRBD1 (5 bases). Germline V gene data show CDR1 as KGHDR and CDR2 as SFDVKD. The ends were cut back, 4 bases at V and 5 bases at J, with 11 bases in the middle. This CDR3 region has 14 residues. The CDR3 DNA is TGTGCCACCAGTGAAATAGGGGTGGATCAGCCCCAGCATTTT. This translates into CATSEIGVDQPQHF.

This clonotype was seen only a few times. The rearrangement joins TRBV4-1 to TRBJ2-5; D ambiguous. The CDR3 spans 15 residues. Trimming shortened V by 2 bases and J by 0 bases, and 10 bases separated the two germline ends. Germline CDR1 MGHRA, CDR2 YSYEKL. CDR3 coding DNA: TGCGCCAGCAGCCAATGGGGTCCAAACCAAGAGACCCAGTACTTC. Encoded protein: CASSQWGPNQETQYF.

Ten or more counts support this clonotype. The J gene is TRBJ1-1, the V gene TRBV7-2; D ambiguous. Germline V gene data show CDR1 as SGHTA and CDR2 as FQGNSA. V shed 5 bases and J shed 8 bases, with 15 bases lying between them. The CDR3 is made up of 13 amino acids. The CDR3 is CASSPIQQLEAFF. Here the CDR3 DNA reads TGTGCCAGCAGCCCAATTCAACAGTTAGAAGCTTTCTTT.

V usage is TRBV19 and J usage is TRBJ1-5; no firm D call. Trimming removed 10 bases at V and 6 bases at J, with 22 bases between. Per germline, CDR1 LNHDA and CDR2 SQIVND (reference sequence). This CDR3 has 15 amino acids. The CDR3 here is CATQIRSGPPQPQHF. CDR3 in DNA: TGTGCCACTCAAATTAGATCAGGCCCCCCTCAGCCCCAGCATTTT.

The chain uses TRBV9 and TRBJ2-7, with D hard to call. CDR3 length: 16 amino acids. Germline V gene lookup returns CDR1 SGDLS and CDR2 YYNGEE. V was trimmed by 4 bases and J by 3 bases, leaving 20 bases between them. The CDR3 DNA reads as TGTGCCAGCAGCCCATCCAGCTCCCTTGTTCTCTACGAGCAGTACTTC. It yields the protein CASSPSSSLVLYEQYF.

This clonotype was counted many times. The rearrangement joins TRBV5-1 to TRBJ2-5, with D perhaps matching TRBD2 (5 bases). The V end lost 0 bases, the J end lost 1 base, and 16 bases lay between the germline ends. The germline gives CDR1 SGHRS, CDR2 YFSETQ. This CDR3 has 17 residues. The CDR3 is CASSLGVSSAVQETQYF. Here the CDR3 DNA reads TGCGCCAGCAGCTTGGGCGTTTCGTCAGCGGTCCAAGAGACCCAGTACTTC.

This chain links TRBV29-1 with TRBJ2-7; TRBD2 is a possible D gene (5 bases). V lost 8 bases and J lost 3, with 17 bases in between. This CDR3 has 13 residues. Germline CDR1 SQVTM, CDR2 ANQGSEA. The CDR3 DNA sequence: TGCAGCTTGGTGACGCCAGGAGGCTACGAGCAGTACTTC. Its translation is CSLVTPGGYEQYF.

This clonotype was counted between two and nine times. The chain links TRBV6-5 to TRBJ2-7; D call uncertain. Trimming shortened V by 3 bases and J by 3 bases, and 12 bases separated the two germline ends. The germline CDR1 and CDR2 sequences are MNHEY and SVGAGI. This CDR3 is 14 amino acids long. DNA for the CDR3: TGTGCCAGCAGTTATATAGTCACAAGCTACGAGCAGTACTTC. Translated: CASSYIVTSYEQYF.

The CDR3 DNA follows: TGCAGTCGGGTTCTCAGGACTAATGAAAAACTGTTTTTT. Residues: CSRVLRTNEKLFF. The V gene is TRBV29-1, the J gene TRBJ1-4; D is unclear. CDR1 is SQVTM, CDR2 ANQGSEA, per germline. The CDR3 contains 13 residues.

The chain employs TRBV20-1 and TRBJ1-3; no clear D. Trimming stripped 5 bases from V and 3 bases from J, with 20 bases between. From germline, CDR1 is DFQATT and CDR2 SNEGSKA (reference sequence). The CDR3 is 16 residues long. The CDR3 reads CSAGPLTDSRGNTIYF. CDR3 coding DNA: TGCAGTGCTGGACCCCTAACCGATTCTCGTGGAAACACCATATATTTT.

This clonotype was seen at least ten times. V gene TRBV13 combines with J gene TRBJ2-7; tentatively, D is TRBD2 (5 bases). The germline CDR1 and CDR2 sequences are PRHDT and FYEKMQ (reference sequence). There are 12 residues in the CDR3. Trimming stripped 0 bases from V and 7 bases from J, with 7 bases between. The CDR3 sequence: CASSLGQREQYF. The CDR3 DNA reads TGTGCCAGCAGCTTAGGTCAGCGGGAGCAGTACTTC.